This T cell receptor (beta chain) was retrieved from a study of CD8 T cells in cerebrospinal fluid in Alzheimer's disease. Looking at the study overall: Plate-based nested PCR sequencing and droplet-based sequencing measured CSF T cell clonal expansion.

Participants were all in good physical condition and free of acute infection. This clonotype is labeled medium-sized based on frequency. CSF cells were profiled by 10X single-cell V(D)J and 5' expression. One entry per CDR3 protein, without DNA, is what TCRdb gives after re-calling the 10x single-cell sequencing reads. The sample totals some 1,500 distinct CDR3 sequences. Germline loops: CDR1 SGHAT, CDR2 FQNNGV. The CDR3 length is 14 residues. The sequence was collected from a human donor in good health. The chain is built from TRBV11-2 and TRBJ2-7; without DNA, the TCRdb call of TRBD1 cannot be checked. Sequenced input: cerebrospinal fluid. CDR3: CASSPRGLTGEQYF.